This is a list of T cell receptor beta chains from one sample in a study of shared clonotypes between healthy human individuals. Only in-frame clones appear in the TCRdb table, and some are missing; sequencing was by immunoSEQ multiplex PCR. Among over a million clones, about 84% were seen once, and the ten largest hold around 0.6%. Material: memory CD4+ T cells from PBMCs. All receptors come from a man aged 18 to 29 in good health. Some clones in this sample may be carry-over from other donors' samples. Both conserved end residues are part of each CDR3. A D gene is named only where the DNA matches it firmly. Only some rows state a clone size, as once, few, many or a class for expanded clones.

CDR3 protein,CDR3 DNA,V gene,J gene,D gene,clone size
CASSEGRTGQAFF,TGTGCCAGCAGTGAGGGGAGGACAGGTCAAGCTTTCTTT,TRBV6-1,TRBJ1-1,TRBD1,few
CASSPDDYGVEQFF,TGCGCCAGCAGCCCGGATGACTACGGGGTTGAGCAGTTCTTC,TRBV4-3,TRBJ2-1,-,-
CASIDRAVGGELFF,TGTGCCAGCATCGACAGGGCTGTAGGCGGGGAGCTGTTTTTT,TRBV28,TRBJ2-2,TRBD1,-
CASSILTDLKPQHF,TGTGCCAGTAGTATATTAACAGACCTTAAGCCCCAGCATTTT,TRBV19,TRBJ1-5,-,once
CATSRDPGQGLVQPQHF,TGTGCCACCAGCAGAGATCCGGGACAGGGATTAGTCCAGCCCCAGCATTTT,TRBV15,TRBJ1-5,TRBD1,-
CASGNRAYEQYF,TGTGCCAGCGGTAACAGGGCTTACGAGCAGTACTTC,TRBV28,TRBJ2-7,-,-
CASSESRPGEKLFF,TGTGCCAGCAGTGAATCCCGACCGGGTGAAAAACTGTTTTTT,TRBV25-1,TRBJ1-4,-,-
CASSPDRGGNQPQHF,TGTGCCAGCAGTCCGGACAGGGGAGGCAATCAGCCCCAGCATTTT,TRBV6-1,TRBJ1-5,TRBD1,-
CASNPDRRTYEQYF,TGCGCCAGCAATCCGGACCGACGGACCTACGAGCAGTACTTC,TRBV10-1,TRBJ2-7,-,-
CASSARQQWTDTQYF,TGTGCCAGCAGTGCCCGACAGCAGTGGACAGATACGCAGTATTTT,TRBV28,TRBJ2-3,-,-
CASSLSRWGVSLVEAFF,TGTGCCAGCAGTTTATCCCGGTGGGGGGTGAGTCTTGTTGAAGCTTTCTTT,TRBV28,TRBJ1-1,-,-
CASSVGRVDTQYF,TGTGCCAGCAGCGTTGGGCGGGTAGATACGCAGTATTTT,TRBV7-2,TRBJ2-3,-,few
CASSLAWTDTYVEQYF,TGCGCCAGCAGCTTGGCTTGGACAGATACCTACGTCGAGCAGTACTTC,TRBV5-1,TRBJ2-7,-,-
CAISGQVNTEAFF,TGTGCCATCTCGGGACAGGTCAACACTGAAGCTTTCTTT,TRBV10-3,TRBJ1-1,TRBD1,few
CASGPNGYYGYTF,TGTGCCAGCGGGCCAAATGGTTACTATGGCTACACCTTC,TRBV11-2,TRBJ1-2,-,few
CAGGQGAYQPQHF,TGTGCCGGGGGACAGGGGGCTTATCAGCCCCAGCATTTT,TRBV28,TRBJ1-5,TRBD1,-